Listed below are T cell receptor beta chains from one sample, sequenced in a study of blood T cell repertoires in COVID-19. Profiling relied on immunoSEQ multiplex PCR, and the TCRdb table lists in-frame clones only, not all of them. The sample includes 45,000 to 60,000 clones, roughly 86% seen only once; the top ten take about 11%. Sequencing used peripheral blood. The receptor set was obtained from a man in his 70s with active COVID-19. The CDR3 runs from the conserved cysteine through the conserved F or W. The D gene is left open where the match is weak. Some rows mark clone size as missing; the rest say once, few, many or name a class of expanded clone.

V	size	D	J	length	DNA	CDR3
TRBV6-2/TRBV6-3	.	TRBD1	TRBJ1-5	13	TGTGCCAGCAGTTGGGACAGTAATCAGCCCCAGCATTTT	CASSWDSNQPQHF
TRBV2	.	TRBD2	TRBJ2-1	18	TGTGCCACCTTAGCCCCTGCAGCGGGGGGTGGTTCCTACAATGAGCAGTTCTTC	CATLAPAAGGGSYNEQFF
TRBV5-1	.	.	TRBJ1-6	16	TGCGCCAGCAGCTTGGTTCCAGTACGTTATAATTCACCCCTCCACTTT	CASSLVPVRYNSPLHF
TRBV19	few	.	TRBJ1-2	13	TGTGCCAGTAGTAGGCAGGCGGGCTATGGCTACACCTTC	CASSRQAGYGYTF
TRBV11-3	.	TRBD1	TRBJ1-4	15	TGTGCCAGCAGCTTAGCCGGGACAGGGGAAGAAAAACTGTTTTTT	CASSLAGTGEEKLFF
TRBV19	.	.	TRBJ1-2	13	TGTGCCAGTAGTATAGGGGGACTTGGTGGCTACACCTTC	CASSIGGLGGYTF
TRBV5-3	.	TRBD1	TRBJ1-2	14	TGTGCCAGAAGCTTGGGACAGGGGGCGCGTGGCTACACCTTC	CARSLGQGARGYTF
TRBV4-3	.	TRBD1	TRBJ1-1	16	TGCGCCAGCAGCCACCGGACAGGGGGCTTGGGCACTGAAGCTTTCTTT	CASSHRTGGLGTEAFF
TRBV27	.	.	TRBJ2-1	14	TGTGCCAGCACCCAGTCGACAGGCTACAATGAGCAGTTCTTC	CASTQSTGYNEQFF
TRBV7-8	.	.	TRBJ2-3	12	TGTGCCAGCAGCCGATACACAGATACGCAGTATTTT	CASSRYTDTQYF
TRBV7-6	.	.	TRBJ1-1	15	TGTGCCAGCAGCCCCCCGACAGGACGGGACACTGAAGCTTTCTTT	CASSPPTGRDTEAFF
TRBV18	.	.	TRBJ1-3	21	TGTGCCAGCTCACCCCCTTACCGCGGGTACTCATTCACCCATTCTGGAAACACCATATATTTT	CASSPPYRGYSFTHSGNTIYF
TRBV5-1	.	.	TRBJ1-3	15	TGCGCCAGCAGCTTGGGCGTCGAATCTGGAAACACCATATATTTT	CASSLGVESGNTIYF
TRBV7-2	.	.	TRBJ1-2	15	TGTGCCAGCAGCTTAGCTAGGGGGGGCGACGGAGGCTACACCTTC	CASSLARGGDGGYTF
TRBV9	.	TRBD1	TRBJ1-2	12	TGTGCCAGCAGCGACAGGGGAGACGGCTACACCTTC	CASSDRGDGYTF
TRBV12-3/TRBV12-4	.	TRBD1	TRBJ2-1	13	TGTGCCAGCAGTTCTCACAGGGGTGATGAGCAGTTCTTC	CASSSHRGDEQFF
TRBV11-2	.	.	TRBJ2-7	12	TGTGCCAGCACCACAAATGGCTGGGAGCAGTACTTC	CASTTNGWEQYF
TRBV5-6	.	TRBD1	TRBJ2-7	13	TGTGCCAGCAGCTTCAGGGGGTCCTACGAGCAGTACTTC	CASSFRGSYEQYF
TRBV7-8	.	.	TRBJ2-7	13	TGTGCCAGCAGCTTAGGCAGGGTGGGAGAGCAGTACTTC	CASSLGRVGEQYF
TRBV7-8	.	TRBD2	TRBJ2-1	15	TGTGCCAGCAGCACTAGCGGGGGGGCCTACAATGAGCAGTTCTTC	CASSTSGGAYNEQFF
TRBV5-5	.	TRBD1	TRBJ2-2	16	TGTGCCAGCAGCTTCTTGACAGGGGGTAACACCGGGGAGCTGTTTTTT	CASSFLTGGNTGELFF
TRBV19	.	TRBD1	TRBJ1-2	15	TGTGCCAGTAGGGACAGGGGGCGAACTAACTATGGCTACACCTTC	CASRDRGRTNYGYTF
TRBV3-1/TRBV3-2	.	.	TRBJ1-2	16	TGTGCCAGCAGCCAAGTAGCTCAGACCGCGCTCAATGGCTACACCTTC	CASSQVAQTALNGYTF
TRBV7-2	.	.	TRBJ2-2	14	TGTGCCAGCAGCTTTCGGGGAGGTACCGGGGAGCTGTTTTTT	CASSFRGGTGELFF
TRBV6-4	.	.	TRBJ2-1	15	TGTGCCAGCAGAAAGGAGGGCAACAACGCACATGAGCAGTTCTTC	CASRKEGNNAHEQFF
TRBV7-2	.	.	TRBJ1-2	12	TGTGCCAGCAGCCAAGACACTTATGGCTACACCTTC	CASSQDTYGYTF
TRBV2	.	TRBD1	TRBJ2-3	14	TGTGCCAGCCGGTTAGGCAGGGGGCCAGATACGCAGTATTTT	CASRLGRGPDTQYF
TRBV3-1/TRBV3-2	.	.	TRBJ2-7	11	TGTGCCAGCAGCCCTCACAGGAATCAGTACTTC	CASSPHRNQYF
TRBV11-3	.	TRBD1	TRBJ1-5	15	TGTGCCAGCAGCTTACGACAGGGGGCATGGCAGCCCCAGCATTTT	CASSLRQGAWQPQHF